This entry lists 8 T cell receptor beta chains sequenced from one sample in a study of cytomegalovirus exposure and HLA in healthy donors. PCR was performed using 60 Vbeta and 13 Jbeta primers. Clones were read by immunoSEQ multiplex PCR, and TCRdb kept only the in-frame ones, dropping some. The sample holds about 130,000 clones, approximately 68% seen once. Material for sequencing was PBMCs. The receptors stem from a man aged 25-45 years in good health and CMV-seropositive.

The V and J genes are TRBV19 and TRBJ1-4; no firm D call. V shed 4 bases and J shed 0 bases, with 12 bases lying between them. The germline gives CDR1 LNHDA, CDR2 SQIVND (reference sequence). This CDR3 is built from 16 residues. CDR3 DNA sequence: TGTGCCAGTAGTAGGATGACACTCGCAACTAATGAAAAACTGTTTTTT. This sequence encodes CASSRMTLATNEKLFF.

This clone was recorded a few times. This chain links TRBV7-9 with TRBJ2-1; TRBD1 is a possible D gene (5 bases). V was trimmed by 5 bases and J by 6 bases, leaving 11 bases between them. Germline CDR1 and CDR2: SEHNR and FQNEAQ (reference sequence). The CDR3 has 13 amino acids. The CDR3 loop is CASSLQGGNEQFF. For the CDR3, the DNA is TGTGCCAGCAGCCTTCAGGGCGGCAATGAGCAGTTCTTC.

The V and J genes are TRBV5-5 and TRBJ1-1, with 8 bases aligning to TRBD1. V shed 1 base and J 0 bases; nucleotides not matched to a gene: 2. The germline CDR1 and CDR2 sequences are SGHKS and YYEKEE (reference sequence). The CDR3 loop spans 15 amino acids. The CDR3 bases are TGTGCCAGCAGCTTGAGGGACAGGATGAACACTGAAGCTTTCTTT. Protein product: CASSLRDRMNTEAFF.

The chain links TRBV19 to TRBJ1-1, with a possible D match to TRBD1 (5 bases). CDR3 size: 14 residues. CDR1 is LNHDA and CDR2 is SQIVND in the germline V gene (reference sequence). The germline V and J ends were trimmed by 6 bases and 3 bases, with 14 bases remaining between them. CDR3: CASSTSRVDTEAFF. CDR3 in DNA: TGTGCCAGTAGCACGAGCAGGGTAGACACTGAAGCTTTCTTT.

This chain uses TRBV2 with TRBJ2-7; weak D call: TRBD1 (5 bases). This CDR3 is built from 17 residues. V lost 8 bases to trimming and J lost 3 bases, with 26 bases between them. Per germline, CDR1 SNHLY and CDR2 FYNNEI. DNA for the CDR3: TGTGCCAGCCTTAATCCACCCGGACACGGAGACCGCTACGAGCAGTACTTC. It translates to CASLNPPGHGDRYEQYF.

This clone has only a few counts. The CDR3 region is CASSFLAADYGYTF. DNA of the CDR3: TGTGCCAGCAGTTTCTTAGCGGCAGACTATGGCTACACCTTC. The rearrangement joins TRBV28 to TRBJ1-2; no firm D call. Germline loops: CDR1 MDHEN, CDR2 SYDVKM. This CDR3 has 14 amino acids. Trimming removed 3 bases at V and 3 bases at J, with 11 bases between.

V is TRBV13 and J is TRBJ2-1; perhaps TRBD2 as D (5 bases). CDR3 length equals 14 residues. The germline CDR1 and CDR2 sequences are PRHDT and FYEKMQ (reference sequence). V was pared by 0 bases and J by 10 bases, with 13 bases between. The CDR3 protein is CASSLGLRVGEQFF. The CDR3 bases are TGTGCCAGCAGCTTAGGCCTGAGGGTTGGGGAGCAGTTCTTC.

This clone was counted many times. Other DNA sequences in the same sample also yield this CDR3. V and J are TRBV12-5 and TRBJ1-1; D is perhaps TRBD1 (5 bases). Between the trimmed V and J ends, which lost 7 bases and 0 bases, there was a span of 12 bases. CDR3 length: 14 residues. CDR1 LGHNT and CDR2 FRNRAP come from the germline V gene. CDR3 in amino acids: CASALGQLNTEAFF. The CDR3 coding sequence is TGTGCTAGTGCCCTGGGGCAGTTGAACACTGAAGCTTTCTTT.